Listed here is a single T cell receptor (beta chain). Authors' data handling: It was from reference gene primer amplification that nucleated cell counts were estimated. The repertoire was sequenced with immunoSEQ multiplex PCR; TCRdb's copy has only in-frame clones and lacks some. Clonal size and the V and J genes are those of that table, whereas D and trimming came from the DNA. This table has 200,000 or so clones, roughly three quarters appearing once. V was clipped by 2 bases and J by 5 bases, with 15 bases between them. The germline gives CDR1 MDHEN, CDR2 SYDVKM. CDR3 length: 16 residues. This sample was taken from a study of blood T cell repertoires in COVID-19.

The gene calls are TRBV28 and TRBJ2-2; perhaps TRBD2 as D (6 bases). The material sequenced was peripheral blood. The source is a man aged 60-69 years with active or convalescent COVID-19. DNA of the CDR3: TGTGCCAGCAGTTTAGTTAGCGGACGGATTACCGGGGAGCTGTTTTTT. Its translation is CASSLVSGRITGELFF.